This passage covers 32 T cell receptor beta chains from one sample sequenced in a study of Graves' ophthalmopathy and Graves' hyperthyroidism. The study amplified TCR beta CDR3 regions using RNA transcripts. First-round RT-PCR employed HTBI primers, with a second-round multiplex PCR after it. TCRdb re-called the multiplex PCR reads with MiXCR, one entry per CDR3 protein. The sample shows about 600,000 distinct CDR3 sequences, about 35% of them seen only once. The sequencing input was peripheral blood or thyroid tissue (not recorded which). The origin of the receptors is an adult man with Graves' hyperthyroidism.

A remark on this clonotype: This may be a read error, as it is one base from a much larger clone. The genes are TRBV12-3 or TRBV12-4 and TRBJ1-1, with a tentative D call TRBD1 (6 bases). This CDR3 comprises 15 residues. CDR3 region: CASSSQQGLNTEALF. CDR3 DNA: TGTGCCAGCAGTTCACAACAGGGACTGAACACTGAAGCTCTCTTT.

This clonotype was seen a handful of times. The gene calls are TRBV7-9 and TRBJ2-2, with D uncertain. The CDR3 has 13 residues. Germline assignment: CDR1 SEHNR and CDR2 FQNEAQ (reference sequence). Trimming left V 1 base short and J 7 bases short, with 7 bases between. CDR3 DNA sequence: TGTGCCAGCAGCTTAGATGGCGGCGGGGAGCTGTTTTTT. Encoded protein: CASSLDGGGELFF.

This chain connects TRBV27 to TRBJ2-6; 7 bases fit TRBD1. The trim removed 10 bases at V and 2 bases at J, leaving 11 bases unmatched. From germline, CDR1 is MNHEY and CDR2 SMNVEV (reference sequence). This CDR3 contains 16 residues. The DNA of the CDR3 is TGTGCCACGTCGACACAGGGGTATCCTGGGGCCAACGTCCTGACTTTC. Translating it yields CATSTQGYPGANVLTF. The variable domain in full, with the rest retrieved from reference TRBV27 and TRBJ2-6, is EAQVTQNPRYLITVTGKKLTVTCSQNMNHEYMSWYRQDPGLGLRQIYYSMNVEVTDKGDVPEGYKVSRKEKRNFPLILESPSPNQTSLYFCATSTQGYPGANVLTFGAGSRLTVL.

This clonotype was counted at least ten times. This chain links TRBV6-5 with TRBJ1-5; 7 bases are shared with TRBD1. The CDR3 has 15 residues. The V and J ends lost 6 bases and 6 bases, in that order; junction bases with no gene match: 11. Germline V gene lookup returns CDR1 MNHEY and CDR2 SVGAGI. The CDR3 spells CASSRATGSLQPQHF. The CDR3 nucleotides read TGTGCCAGCAGCCGCGCGACAGGGAGTCTTCAGCCCCAGCATTTT.

This clonotype was seen ten or more times. The chain has TRBV5-1 and TRBJ1-2; no clear D gene. V shed 4 bases and J shed 4 bases, with 20 bases lying between them. The CDR3 runs 16 residues. The germline V gene encodes CDR1 SGHRS and CDR2 YFSETQ. The CDR3 reads CASSQHDTTGIYGYTF. The CDR3 DNA sequence: TGCGCCAGCAGCCAGCACGACACGACGGGGATCTATGGCTACACCTTC.

The chain recombines TRBV28 with TRBJ1-1, with TRBD1 matching 7 bases. The CDR3 contains 14 residues. CDR1 and CDR2 from the germline V gene are MDHEN and SYDVKM. The junction had 5 bases not matched to a gene; V was cut back by 7 bases and J by 0 bases. CDR3 region: CASIKGGLNTEAFF. The CDR3 coding sequence is TGTGCCAGCATCAAAGGGGGCCTGAACACTGAAGCTTTCTTT.

The table lists this clonotype with a count of one. This sequence joins TRBV7-9 and TRBJ2-7, with 7 positions matching TRBD1. J lost 4 bases, V lost 10 bases, and 7 bases had no gene match. Per the germline V gene, CDR1 is SEHNR and CDR2 is FQNEAQ (reference sequence). The CDR3 totals 12 residues. The CDR3 region is CAIQDRSYEQYF. The CDR3 bases are TGTGCCATTCAGGACAGGAGTTACGAGCAGTACTTC.

This clonotype was seen many times. V gene TRBV3-1 combines with J gene TRBJ1-6, with 9 bases identical to TRBD1. Germline CDR1 LGHDT, CDR2 YNNKEL (reference sequence). The CDR3 runs to 16 residues. V lost 0 bases, J lost 8 bases, and 5 bases stayed unmatched. As DNA, the CDR3 is TGTGCCAGCAGCCAAGACGGGACAGGGACTGATTCACCCCTCCACTTT. Translated: CASSQDGTGTDSPLHF.

The chain links TRBV7-9 to TRBJ1-6; 8 nucleotides agree with TRBD1. CDR3 size: 15 residues. V shed 5 bases and J 9 bases; nucleotides not matched to a gene: 9. Germline CDR1 SEHNR, CDR2 FQNEAQ (reference sequence). DNA of the CDR3: TGTGCCAGCAGCGTAGAAAGCACAGGGGGTTCACCCCTCCACTTT. Translated, it gives CASSVESTGGSPLHF.

This clonotype was detected ten times or more. The rearrangement links TRBV7-9 to TRBJ2-5; D remains ambiguous. V lost 1 base and J 7 bases, leaving 7 bases between the germline ends. This CDR3 is built from 12 residues. Looked up from germline, CDR1 is SEHNR and CDR2 is FQNEAQ (reference sequence). The CDR3 DNA reads as TGTGCCAGCAGCTTAGGGACCGGGACCCAGTACTTC. Residues: CASSLGTGTQYF.

This clonotype has only a few counts. The genes are TRBV10-3 and TRBJ1-2, with 7 nucleotides matching TRBD1. With 4 bases clipped from V and 6 bases from J, the junction kept 11 bases outside the gene matches. The CDR3 contains 15 residues. CDR1 and CDR2 (germline): ENHRY, SYGVKD. This CDR3 is CAISAGTALPDGYTF. In DNA, the CDR3 is TGTGCCATCAGTGCAGGGACAGCGCTTCCTGATGGCTACACCTTC.

This clonotype was seen repeatedly, ten times or more. The J gene is TRBJ1-1, the V gene TRBV12-3 or TRBV12-4; D gene ambiguous. Between the trimmed V and J ends, which lost 3 bases and 1 base, there was a span of 6 bases. There are 13 residues in the CDR3. The chain's CDR3 is CASSFRTNTEAFF. CDR3 nucleotide sequence: TGTGCCAGCAGTTTCCGGACGAACACTGAAGCTTTCTTT.

The table lists this clonotype with many counts. The chain recombines TRBV3-1 with TRBJ1-1, with D perhaps matching TRBD1 (5 bases). This CDR3 is 13 amino acids long. The germline gives CDR1 LGHDT, CDR2 YNNKEL (reference sequence). V was clipped by 5 bases and J by 6 bases, with 13 bases between them. The CDR3 sequence: CASSEYQGAEAFF. The CDR3 coding sequence is TGTGCCAGCAGCGAGTACCAGGGCGCTGAAGCTTTCTTT.

CDR3 in DNA: TGTGCCAGCAGCTTACGTCCCGGCCCAGCCCGGGGGGCCTCTAGCACAGATACGCAGTATTTT. Its translation is CASSLRPGPARGASSTDTQYF. This chain joins TRBV7-8 and TRBJ2-3, with D perhaps matching TRBD2 (7 bases). The CDR3 loop spans 21 amino acids. Trimming stripped 2 bases from V and 0 bases from J, with 27 bases between. From germline, CDR1 is SGHVS and CDR2 FQNEAQ.

This clonotype was counted between two and nine times. The chain carries TRBV7-3 and TRBJ2-3; no clear D gene. V lost 2 bases, J lost 6 bases, and 6 bases lay in between. Germline V gene data show CDR1 as SGHTA and CDR2 as FQGTGA. This CDR3 region has 12 residues. CDR3 bases: TGTGCCAGCAGCTTAGATCAGGATACGCAGTATTTT. This encodes CASSLDQDTQYF.

This clonotype has ten or more counts. The chain recombines TRBV7-6 with TRBJ2-2; weak D call: TRBD1 (6 bases). Germline-derived CDR1 and CDR2 are SGHVS and FNYEAQ. Between the trimmed V and J ends, which lost 2 bases and 7 bases, there was a span of 11 bases. This CDR3 region has 14 residues. The DNA of the CDR3 is TGTGCCAGCAGCTTATTACAGGGCCTCGGGGAGCTGTTTTTT. Its protein product is CASSLLQGLGELFF. Looking up the rest from reference TRBV7-6 and TRBJ2-2 gives the full variable domain: GAGVSQSPRYKVTKRGQDVALRCDPISGHVSLYWYRQALGQGPEFLTYFNYEAQQDKSGLPNDRFSAERPEGSISTLTIQRTEQRDSAMYRCASSLLQGLGELFFGEGSRLTVL.

A remark on this clonotype: With a much larger clone just one base away, this may be a read error. V is TRBV9 and J is TRBJ1-3; no definite D call. CDR3 length equals 15 residues. Trimming removed 4 bases from V and 0 bases from J, with 11 bases in between. Germline loops: CDR1 SGDLS, CDR2 YYNGEE. CDR3 DNA: TGTGCCAGCAGCTCACGGGTTAGCTCTGGAAACACCATATATTTT. The encoded protein is CASSSRVSSGNTIYF.

This clonotype was picked up many times. This chain joins TRBV5-5 and TRBJ2-7; 9 bases line up with TRBD2. The CDR3 loop spans 15 amino acids. The V and J ends lost 1 base and 5 bases, in that order; junction bases with no gene match: 7. Germline assignment: CDR1 SGHKS and CDR2 YYEKEE (reference sequence). The CDR3 DNA reads TGTGCCAGCAGCTTGAATAGCGGGAGATTCAACGAGCAGTACTTC. Its translation: CASSLNSGRFNEQYF.

V is TRBV12-3 or TRBV12-4 and J is TRBJ1-2; D call uncertain. Trimming left V 6 bases short and J 4 bases short, with 18 bases between. This CDR3 is 15 amino acids long. The chain's CDR3 is CASSLGVGKGYGYTF. As DNA, the CDR3 is TGTGCCAGCAGCCTAGGAGTAGGGAAGGGCTATGGCTACACCTTC.

This clonotype was counted many times. The chain has TRBV9 and TRBJ1-1, with D perhaps TRBD1 (5 bases). Trimming pared 3 bases from V and 3 bases from J, leaving 15 bases between. This CDR3 comprises 15 residues. Germline CDR1 reads SGDLS; CDR2 reads YYNGEE. CDR3 sequence: CASSALDSTHTEAFF. In DNA, the CDR3 is TGTGCCAGCAGCGCCCTCGACAGCACCCACACTGAAGCTTTCTTT.

The chain carries TRBV7-2 and TRBJ1-2; D unclear. Trimming left V 0 bases short and J 8 bases short, with 16 bases between. The CDR3 is 15 residues long. From germline, CDR1 is SGHTA and CDR2 FQGNSA. CDR3 in DNA: TGTGCCAGCAGCTTAGCGGAGTCCGGGAGACAAGGCTACACCTTC. This translates into CASSLAESGRQGYTF.

In its sample, this clonotype was seen a few times. V and J are TRBV7-9 and TRBJ1-2; D may be TRBD1 (5 bases). The CDR3 length is 12 residues. The V and J ends lost 2 bases and 8 bases respectively, with 9 bases between them. Germline V gene sequence: CDR1 SEHNR, CDR2 FQNEAQ (reference sequence). CDR3 sequence (DNA): TGTGCCAGCAGCTTACGGGACTCCGGCTACACCTTC. It yields the protein CASSLRDSGYTF.

A note on this clonotype: Likely a read error: the CDR3 ends without its conserved phenylalanine or tryptophan. This chain connects TRBV24-1 to TRBJ2-7; a weak D match, TRBD1 (6 bases). Germline CDR1 reads KGHDR; CDR2 reads SFDVKD. The CDR3 extends over 14 amino acids. Written as DNA, the CDR3 is TGTGCCAGCAGTCCCACAGGGAACCCCTACGAGCAGTACCTC. Protein: CASSPTGNPYEQYL.

The V and J genes are TRBV27 and TRBJ1-1; D unclear. Trimming took off 3 bases at V and 4 bases at J, with 9 bases between the two ends. CDR3 size: 13 residues. Germline V CDR1 and CDR2: MNHEY, SMNVEV (reference sequence). CDR3: CASSFDGSTEAFF. CDR3 bases: TGTGCCAGCAGTTTTGATGGGAGCACTGAAGCTTTCTTT.

The chain recombines TRBV15 with TRBJ2-7; D is possibly TRBD1 (6 bases). Germline V gives CDR1 LNHNV, CDR2 YYDKDF (reference sequence). CDR3 size: 15 residues. V dropped 0 bases and J dropped 10 bases, with 19 bases sitting between them. The CDR3 bases are TGTGCCACCAGCAGAGAAAGGACAGCGCAGGGAGCCCAGTACTTC. Translating it yields CATSRERTAQGAQYF.

The sample holds many counts of this clonotype. The chain employs TRBV7-2 and TRBJ1-1, with D tentatively TRBD1 (6 bases). Looked up from germline, CDR1 is SGHTA and CDR2 is FQGNSA. The ends were cut back, 5 bases at V and 4 bases at J, with 14 bases in the middle. This CDR3 contains 14 residues. CDR3 residues: CASSRTRGLTEAFF. As DNA, the CDR3 is TGTGCCAGCAGCCGTACCAGGGGTCTCACTGAAGCTTTCTTT.

The rearrangement links TRBV2 to TRBJ2-7; D not certain. The CDR3 consists of 13 residues. Deletions cut 4 bases from V and 2 bases from J, with 9 bases between. The germline V gene has CDR1 SNHLY and CDR2 FYNNEI. CDR3 in amino acids: CASSVAGAYEQYF. CDR3 DNA: TGTGCCAGCAGTGTGGCAGGCGCCTACGAGCAGTACTTC.

In its sample, this clonotype was seen a few times. V gene TRBV29-1 combines with J gene TRBJ2-7; 10 bases agree with TRBD2. The CDR3 consists of 15 residues. Germline V gives CDR1 SQVTM, CDR2 ANQGSEA. After removal of 2 bases from V and 4 bases from J, the junction contained 8 bases not matched to a gene. In DNA, the CDR3 is TGCAGCGTTGAAATCCTAGCGGGAGAGTCATACGAGCAGTACTTC. Protein: CSVEILAGESYEQYF.

This clonotype was picked up many times. The rearrangement uses TRBV13 and TRBJ1-1; 8 positions agree with TRBD1. The V gene end was trimmed by 6 bases and the J gene end by 3 bases; junction bases not matched to a gene: 12. Germline V gives CDR1 PRHDT, CDR2 FYEKMQ (reference sequence). The CDR3 is 16 residues long. The CDR3 region has the DNA TGTGCCAGCAGTCGATACCCGGACAGGGAGGACACTGAAGCTTTCTTT. Translated, it gives CASSRYPDREDTEAFF.

There are many counts of this clonotype. This chain links TRBV20-1 with TRBJ1-5; D possibly corresponds to TRBD1 (5 bases). Trimming removed 6 bases at V and 0 bases at J, with 15 bases between. This CDR3 spans 15 amino acids. The germline V gene encodes CDR1 DFQATT and CDR2 SNEGSKA (reference sequence). The CDR3 DNA is TGCAGTGCCCCGACGGGGGTGGTTAGCAATCAGCCCCAGCATTTT. Protein: CSAPTGVVSNQPQHF.

A remark on this clonotype: This is likely a read error, given that the CDR3 carries no conserved phenylalanine or tryptophan at its end. The chain has TRBV4-2 and TRBJ1-1; a possible D gene is TRBD1 (5 bases). V gave up 1 base and J gave up 4 bases, with 13 bases separating them. This CDR3 region has 15 residues. The germline V gene encodes CDR1 LGHNA and CDR2 YNFKEQ. CDR3 amino acids: CASSQGGAGSTEAFS. CDR3 DNA: TGTGCCAGCAGCCAAGGCGGCGCAGGGAGCACTGAAGCTTTCTCT.

This clonotype was seen ten or more times. The V call is TRBV29-1, the J call TRBJ2-5, with D perhaps matching TRBD1 (5 bases). V lost 4 bases, J lost 1 base, and 10 bases lay in between. From germline, CDR1 is SQVTM and CDR2 ANQGSEA. The CDR3 totals 13 residues. In DNA, the CDR3 is TGCAGCGTTGTTCGACAGACCCAAGAGACCCAGTACTTC. Translating it yields CSVVRQTQETQYF.